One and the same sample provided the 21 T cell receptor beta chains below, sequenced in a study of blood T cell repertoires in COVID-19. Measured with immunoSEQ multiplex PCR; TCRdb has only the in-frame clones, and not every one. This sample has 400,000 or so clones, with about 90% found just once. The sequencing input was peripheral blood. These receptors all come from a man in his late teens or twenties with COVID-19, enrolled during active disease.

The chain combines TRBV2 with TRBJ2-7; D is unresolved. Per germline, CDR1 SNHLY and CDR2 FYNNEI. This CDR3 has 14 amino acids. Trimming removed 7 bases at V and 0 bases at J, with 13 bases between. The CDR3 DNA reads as TGTGCCAGCACTCCGGGTCGCTTCTCCTACGAGCAGTACTTC. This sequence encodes CASTPGRFSYEQYF. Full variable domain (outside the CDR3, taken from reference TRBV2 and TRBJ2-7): EPEVTQTPSHQVTQMGQEVILRCVPISNHLYFYWYRQILGQKVEFLVSFYNNEISEKSEIFDDQFSVERPDGSNFTLKIRSTKLEDSAMYFCASTPGRFSYEQYFGPGTRLTVT.

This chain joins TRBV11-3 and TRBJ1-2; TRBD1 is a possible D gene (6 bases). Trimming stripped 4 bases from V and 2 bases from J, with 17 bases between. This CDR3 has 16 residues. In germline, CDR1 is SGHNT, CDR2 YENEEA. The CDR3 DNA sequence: TGTGCCAGCAGCTATAAAGGGACATCACACAACTATGGCTACACCTTC. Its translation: CASSYKGTSHNYGYTF. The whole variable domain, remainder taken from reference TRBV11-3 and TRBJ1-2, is EAGVVQSPRYKIIEKKQPVAFWCNPISGHNTLYWYLQNLGQGPELLIRYENEEAVDDSQLPKDRFSAERLKGVDSTLKIQPAELGDSAVYLCASSYKGTSHNYGYTFGSGTRLTVV.

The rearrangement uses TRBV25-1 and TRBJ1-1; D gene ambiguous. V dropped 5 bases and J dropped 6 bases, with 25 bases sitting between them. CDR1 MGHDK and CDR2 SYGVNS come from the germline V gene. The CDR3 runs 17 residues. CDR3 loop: CASSSAGRKAGGSEAFF. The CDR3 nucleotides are TGTGCCAGCAGTTCCGCCGGGAGAAAGGCGGGAGGCTCTGAAGCTTTCTTT.

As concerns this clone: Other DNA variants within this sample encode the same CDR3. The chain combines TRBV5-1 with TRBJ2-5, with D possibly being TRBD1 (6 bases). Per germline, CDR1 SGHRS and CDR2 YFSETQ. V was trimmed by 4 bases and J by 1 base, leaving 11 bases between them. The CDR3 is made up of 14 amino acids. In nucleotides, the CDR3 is TGCGCCAGCAGCCCCGGACAGCCCCAAGAGACCCAGTACTTC. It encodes CASSPGQPQETQYF.

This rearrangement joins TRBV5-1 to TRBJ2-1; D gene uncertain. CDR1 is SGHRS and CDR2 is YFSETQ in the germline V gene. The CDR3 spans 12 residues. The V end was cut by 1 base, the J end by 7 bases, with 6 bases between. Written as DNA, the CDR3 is TGCGCCAGCAGCTTGTACACGAATGAGCAGTTCTTC. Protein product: CASSLYTNEQFF.

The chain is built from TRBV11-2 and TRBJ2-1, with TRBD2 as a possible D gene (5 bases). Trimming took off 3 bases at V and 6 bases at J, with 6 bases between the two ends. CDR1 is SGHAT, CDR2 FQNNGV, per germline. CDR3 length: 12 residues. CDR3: CASSFTSNEQFF. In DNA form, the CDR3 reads TGTGCCAGCAGCTTCACTAGCAATGAGCAGTTCTTC.

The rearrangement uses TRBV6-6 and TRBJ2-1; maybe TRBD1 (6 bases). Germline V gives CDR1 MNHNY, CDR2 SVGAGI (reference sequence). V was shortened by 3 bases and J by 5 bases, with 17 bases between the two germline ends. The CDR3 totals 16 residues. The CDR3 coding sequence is TGTGCCAGCAGTTATTCAACCCGGGCAGGGGACAATGAGCAGTTCTTC. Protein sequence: CASSYSTRAGDNEQFF.

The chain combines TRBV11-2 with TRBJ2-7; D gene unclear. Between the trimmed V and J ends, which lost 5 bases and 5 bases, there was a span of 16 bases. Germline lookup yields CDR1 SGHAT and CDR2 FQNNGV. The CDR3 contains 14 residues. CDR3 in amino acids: CASSPSVRLNEQYF. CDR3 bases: TGTGCCAGCAGCCCTTCCGTTCGGTTAAACGAGCAGTACTTC.

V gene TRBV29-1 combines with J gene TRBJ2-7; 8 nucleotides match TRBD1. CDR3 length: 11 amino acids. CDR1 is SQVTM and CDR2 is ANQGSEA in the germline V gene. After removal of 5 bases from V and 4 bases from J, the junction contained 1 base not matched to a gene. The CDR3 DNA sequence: TGCAGCGTTCGGGACAGGTACGAGCAGTACTTC. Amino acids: CSVRDRYEQYF.

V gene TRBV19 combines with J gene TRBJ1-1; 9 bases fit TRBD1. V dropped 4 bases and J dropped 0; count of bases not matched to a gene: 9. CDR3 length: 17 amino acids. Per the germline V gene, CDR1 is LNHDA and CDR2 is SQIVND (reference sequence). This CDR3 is CASSSPGQGFMNTEAFF. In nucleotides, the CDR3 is TGTGCCAGTAGTAGCCCGGGACAGGGTTTCATGAACACTGAAGCTTTCTTT.

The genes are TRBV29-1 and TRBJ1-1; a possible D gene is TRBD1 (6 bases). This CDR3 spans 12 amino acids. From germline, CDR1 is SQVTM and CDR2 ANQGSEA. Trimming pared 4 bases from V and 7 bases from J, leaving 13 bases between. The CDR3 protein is CSVGGGPVEAFF. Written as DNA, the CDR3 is TGCAGCGTTGGGGGGGGGCCCGTTGAAGCTTTCTTT.

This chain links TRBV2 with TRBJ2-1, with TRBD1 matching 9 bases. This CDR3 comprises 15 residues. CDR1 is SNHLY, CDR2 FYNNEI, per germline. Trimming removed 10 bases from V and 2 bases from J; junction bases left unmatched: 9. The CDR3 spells CATPSGTGPYNEQFF. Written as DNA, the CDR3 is TGTGCCACACCGTCCGGGACAGGGCCCTACAATGAGCAGTTCTTC.

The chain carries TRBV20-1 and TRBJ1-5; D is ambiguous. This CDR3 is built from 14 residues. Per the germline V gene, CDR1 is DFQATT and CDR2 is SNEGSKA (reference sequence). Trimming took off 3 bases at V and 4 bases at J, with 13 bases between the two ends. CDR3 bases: TGCAGTGCTAGTATAGGCAGACTAAATCAGCCCCAGCATTTT. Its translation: CSASIGRLNQPQHF.

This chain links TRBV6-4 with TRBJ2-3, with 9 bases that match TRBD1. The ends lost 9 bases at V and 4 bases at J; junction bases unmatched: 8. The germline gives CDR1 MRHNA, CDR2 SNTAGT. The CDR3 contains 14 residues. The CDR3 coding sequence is TGTGCCAGTAGCGGACAGGGGCACGCAGATACGCAGTATTTT. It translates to CASSGQGHADTQYF.

CDR3 protein: CATRSATGYEQYF. DNA for the CDR3: TGTGCCACCAGGTCGGCCACAGGCTACGAGCAGTACTTC. This chain joins TRBV15 and TRBJ2-7; the D gene is possibly TRBD1 (5 bases). V was shortened by 6 bases and J by 3 bases, with 12 bases between the two germline ends. The CDR3 is 13 amino acids. Germline V gene lookup returns CDR1 LNHNV and CDR2 YYDKDF (reference sequence).

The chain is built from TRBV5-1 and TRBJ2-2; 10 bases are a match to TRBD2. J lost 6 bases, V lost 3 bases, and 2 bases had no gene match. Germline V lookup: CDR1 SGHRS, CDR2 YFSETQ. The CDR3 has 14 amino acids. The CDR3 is CASSWGTSAGELFF. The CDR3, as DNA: TGCGCCAGCAGCTGGGGGACTAGCGCCGGGGAGCTGTTTTTT.

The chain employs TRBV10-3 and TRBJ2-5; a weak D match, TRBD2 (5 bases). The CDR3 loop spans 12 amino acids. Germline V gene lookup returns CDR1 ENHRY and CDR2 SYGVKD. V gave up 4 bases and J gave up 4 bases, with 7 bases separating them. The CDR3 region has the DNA TGTGCCATCAGTGTAGGAGGAGAGACCCAGTACTTC. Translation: CAISVGGETQYF.

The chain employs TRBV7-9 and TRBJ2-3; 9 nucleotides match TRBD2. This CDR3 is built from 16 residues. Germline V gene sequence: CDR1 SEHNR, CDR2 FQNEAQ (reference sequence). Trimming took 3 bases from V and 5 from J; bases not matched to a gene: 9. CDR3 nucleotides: TGTGCCAGCAGCTTGCATAGCGGGGGCCTCGTAGATACGCAGTATTTT. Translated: CASSLHSGGLVDTQYF.

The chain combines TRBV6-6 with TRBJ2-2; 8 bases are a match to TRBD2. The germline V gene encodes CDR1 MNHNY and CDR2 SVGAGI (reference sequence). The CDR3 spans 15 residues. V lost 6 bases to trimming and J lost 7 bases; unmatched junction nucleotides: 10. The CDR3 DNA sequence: TGTGCCAGCAGGCGGGGGGAGAGGAACGGCGGGGAGCTGTTTTTT. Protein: CASRRGERNGGELFF.

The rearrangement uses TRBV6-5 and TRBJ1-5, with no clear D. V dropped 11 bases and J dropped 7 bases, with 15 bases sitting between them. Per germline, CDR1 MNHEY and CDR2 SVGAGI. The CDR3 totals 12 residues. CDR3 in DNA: TGTGCCTCCCTGGCGGGGAACCAGCCCCAGCATTTT. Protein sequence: CASLAGNQPQHF.

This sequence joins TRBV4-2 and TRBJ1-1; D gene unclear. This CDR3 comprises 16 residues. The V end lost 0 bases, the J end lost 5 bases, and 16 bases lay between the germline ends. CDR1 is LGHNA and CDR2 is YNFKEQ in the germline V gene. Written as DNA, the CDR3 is TGTGCCAGCAGCCAAGATTCGGAGAGTAGCGAGACTGAAGCTTTCTTT. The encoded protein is CASSQDSESSETEAFF.